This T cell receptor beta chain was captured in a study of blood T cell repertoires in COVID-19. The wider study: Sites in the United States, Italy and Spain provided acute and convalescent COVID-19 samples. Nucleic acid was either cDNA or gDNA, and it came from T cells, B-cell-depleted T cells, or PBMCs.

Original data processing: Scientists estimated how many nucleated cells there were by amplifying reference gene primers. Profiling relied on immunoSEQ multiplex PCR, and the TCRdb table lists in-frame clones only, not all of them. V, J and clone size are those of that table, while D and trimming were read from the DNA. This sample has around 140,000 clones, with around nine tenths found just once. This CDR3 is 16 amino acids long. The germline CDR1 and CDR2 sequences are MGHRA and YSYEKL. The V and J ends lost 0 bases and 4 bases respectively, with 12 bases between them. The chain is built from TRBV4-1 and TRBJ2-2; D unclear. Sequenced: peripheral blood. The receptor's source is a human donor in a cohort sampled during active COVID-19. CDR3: CASSQDLALSTGELFF. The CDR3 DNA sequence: TGCGCCAGCAGCCAAGATCTGGCCCTGTCCACCGGGGAGCTGTTTTTT.